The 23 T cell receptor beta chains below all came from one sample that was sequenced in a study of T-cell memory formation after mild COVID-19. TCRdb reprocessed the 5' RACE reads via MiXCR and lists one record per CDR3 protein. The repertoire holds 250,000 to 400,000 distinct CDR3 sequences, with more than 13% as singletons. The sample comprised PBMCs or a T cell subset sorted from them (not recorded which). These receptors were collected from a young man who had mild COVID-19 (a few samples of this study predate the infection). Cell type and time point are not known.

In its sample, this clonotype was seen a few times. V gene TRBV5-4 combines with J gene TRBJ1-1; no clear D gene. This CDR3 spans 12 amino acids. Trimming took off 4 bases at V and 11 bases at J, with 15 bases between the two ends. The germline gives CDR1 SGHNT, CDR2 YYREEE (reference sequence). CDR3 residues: CASSIGPLGAFF. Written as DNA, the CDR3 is TGTGCCAGCAGCATAGGGCCCTTGGGCGCTTTCTTT.

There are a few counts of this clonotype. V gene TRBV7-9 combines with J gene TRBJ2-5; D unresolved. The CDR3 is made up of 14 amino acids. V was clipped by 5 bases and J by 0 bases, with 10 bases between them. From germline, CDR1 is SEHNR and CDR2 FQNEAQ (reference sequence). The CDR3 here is CASSRVVYQETQYF. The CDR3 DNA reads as TGTGCCAGCAGCCGGGTGGTGTACCAAGAGACCCAGTACTTC.

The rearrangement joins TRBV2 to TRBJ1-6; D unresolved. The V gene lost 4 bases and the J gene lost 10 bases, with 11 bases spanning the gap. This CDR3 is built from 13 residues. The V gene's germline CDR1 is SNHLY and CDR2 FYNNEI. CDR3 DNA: TGTGCCAGCAGTGGAGGACTGGAATCACCCCTCCACTTT. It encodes CASSGGLESPLHF. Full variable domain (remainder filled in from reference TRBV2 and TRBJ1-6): EPEVTQTPSHQVTQMGQEVILRCVPISNHLYFYWYRQILGQKVEFLVSFYNNEISEKSEIFDDQFSVERPDGSNFTLKIRSTKLEDSAMYFCASSGGLESPLHFGNGTRLTVT.

CDR3 region: CASSLAGLGAMNTEAFF. The CDR3 DNA reads TGTGCCAGCAGCTTAGCGGGCTTGGGCGCGATGAACACTGAAGCTTTCTTT. The chain links TRBV7-2 to TRBJ1-1; D not resolved. The CDR3 spans 17 residues. Germline V gene sequence: CDR1 SGHTA, CDR2 FQGNSA. Trimming cost V 0 bases and J 0 bases, with 14 bases left between them.

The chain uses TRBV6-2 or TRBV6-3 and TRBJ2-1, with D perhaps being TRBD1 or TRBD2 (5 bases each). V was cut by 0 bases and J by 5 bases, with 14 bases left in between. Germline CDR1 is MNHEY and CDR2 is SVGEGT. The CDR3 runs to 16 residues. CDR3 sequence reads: CASSYSYGTPDNEQFF. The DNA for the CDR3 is TGTGCCAGCAGTTACTCGTACGGGACGCCTGACAATGAGCAGTTCTTC.

CDR3 sequence (DNA): TGTGCCAGCAGCTTAGAAGGCAGCCAGCTCTACGAGCAGTACGTC. Translation gives CASSLEGSQLYEQYV. This sequence joins TRBV11-2 and TRBJ2-7; D remains unclear. The germline CDR1 and CDR2 sequences are SGHAT and FQNNGV. CDR3 length: 15 amino acids. V was clipped by 0 bases and J by 3 bases, with 12 bases between them.

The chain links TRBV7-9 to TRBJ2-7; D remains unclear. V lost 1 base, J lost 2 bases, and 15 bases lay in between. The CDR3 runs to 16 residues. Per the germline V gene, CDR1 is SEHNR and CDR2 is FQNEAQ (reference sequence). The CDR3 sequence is CASSLGPPGPTYEQYV. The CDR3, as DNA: TGTGCCAGCAGCTTAGGGCCCCCCGGGCCCACCTACGAGCAGTACGTC.

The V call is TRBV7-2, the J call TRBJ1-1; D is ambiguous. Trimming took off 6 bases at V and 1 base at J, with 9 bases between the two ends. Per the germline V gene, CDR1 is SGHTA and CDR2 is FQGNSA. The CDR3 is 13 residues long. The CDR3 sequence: CASRLDGNTEAFF. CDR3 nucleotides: TGTGCCAGCAGATTGGACGGGAACACTGAAGCTTTCTTT.

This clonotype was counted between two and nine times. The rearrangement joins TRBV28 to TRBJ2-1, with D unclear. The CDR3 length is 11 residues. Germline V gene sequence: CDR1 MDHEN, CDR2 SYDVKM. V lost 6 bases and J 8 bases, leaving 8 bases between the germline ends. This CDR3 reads CASRKIDEQFF. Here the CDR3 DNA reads TGTGCCAGCAGGAAGATCGATGAGCAGTTCTTC.

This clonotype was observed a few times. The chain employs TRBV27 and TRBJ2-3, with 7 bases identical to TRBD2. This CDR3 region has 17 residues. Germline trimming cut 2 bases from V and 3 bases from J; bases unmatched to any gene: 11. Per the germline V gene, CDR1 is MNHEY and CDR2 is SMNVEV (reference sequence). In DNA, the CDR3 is TGTGCCAGCAGTTTACTGATGGCCCCGGGAGGAACAGATACGCAGTATTTT. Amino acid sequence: CASSLLMAPGGTDTQYF.

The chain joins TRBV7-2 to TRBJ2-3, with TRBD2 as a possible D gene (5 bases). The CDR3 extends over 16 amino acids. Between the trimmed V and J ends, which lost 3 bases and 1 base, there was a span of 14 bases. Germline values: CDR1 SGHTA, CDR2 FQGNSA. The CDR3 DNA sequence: TGTGCCAGCAGCTTTCTGCGGGTCGATGGCACAGATACGCAGTATTTT. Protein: CASSFLRVDGTDTQYF.

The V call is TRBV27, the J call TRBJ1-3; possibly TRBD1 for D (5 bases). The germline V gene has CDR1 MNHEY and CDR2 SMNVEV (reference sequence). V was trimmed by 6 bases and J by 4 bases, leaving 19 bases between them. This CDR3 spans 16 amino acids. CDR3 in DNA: TGTGCCAGCAGCCGTAATGGGGCCGGCAGAGGAAACACCATATATTTT. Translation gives CASSRNGAGRGNTIYF.

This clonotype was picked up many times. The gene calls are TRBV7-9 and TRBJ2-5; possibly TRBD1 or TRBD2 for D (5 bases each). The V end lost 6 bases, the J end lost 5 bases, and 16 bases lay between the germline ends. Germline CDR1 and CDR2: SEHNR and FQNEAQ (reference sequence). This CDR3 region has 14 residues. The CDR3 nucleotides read TGTGCCAGCAGTTCCGCCTCGGGGCAGGAGACCCAGTACTTC. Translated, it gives CASSSASGQETQYF.

The CDR3 reads CASSELTYNEQFF. The CDR3 DNA reads TGTGCCAGCAGCGAACTGACGTACAATGAGCAGTTCTTC. The V gene is TRBV9, the J gene TRBJ2-1; D is uncertain. This CDR3 has 13 residues. Germline loops: CDR1 SGDLS, CDR2 YYNGEE. V was cut by 3 bases and J by 4 bases, with 8 bases left in between.

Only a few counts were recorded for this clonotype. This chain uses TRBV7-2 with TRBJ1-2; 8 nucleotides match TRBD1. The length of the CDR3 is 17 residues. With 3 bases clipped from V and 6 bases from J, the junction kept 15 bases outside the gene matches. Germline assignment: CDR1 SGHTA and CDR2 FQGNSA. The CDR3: CASSFGPGGAYEDGYTF. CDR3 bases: TGTGCCAGCAGCTTTGGGCCAGGGGGCGCTTATGAGGATGGCTACACCTTC.

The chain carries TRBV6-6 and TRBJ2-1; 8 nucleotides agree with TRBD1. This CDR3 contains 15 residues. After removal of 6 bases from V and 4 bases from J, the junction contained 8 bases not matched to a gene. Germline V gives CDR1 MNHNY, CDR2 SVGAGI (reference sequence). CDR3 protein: CASSIPGTGYNEQFF. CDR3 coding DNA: TGTGCCAGCAGCATCCCCGGGACAGGATACAATGAGCAGTTCTTC.

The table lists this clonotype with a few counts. The CDR3 bases are TGTGCCAGCAGCTTAGGAGGACAGGGGTACTACGAGCAGTACTTC. The encoded protein is CASSLGGQGYYEQYF. The chain joins TRBV7-2 to TRBJ2-7, with 9 bases aligning to TRBD1. J was trimmed by 3 bases and V by 1 base; bases with no gene match: 4. Germline CDR1 is SGHTA and CDR2 is FQGNSA. The CDR3 consists of 15 residues.

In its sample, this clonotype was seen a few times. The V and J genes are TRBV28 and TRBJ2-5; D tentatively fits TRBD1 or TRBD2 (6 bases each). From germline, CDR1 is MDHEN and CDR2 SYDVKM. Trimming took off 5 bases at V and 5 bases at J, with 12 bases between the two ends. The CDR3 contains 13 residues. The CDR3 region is CASSQRGVETQYF. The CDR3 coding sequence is TGTGCCAGCAGTCAAAGGGGGGTGGAGACCCAGTACTTC.

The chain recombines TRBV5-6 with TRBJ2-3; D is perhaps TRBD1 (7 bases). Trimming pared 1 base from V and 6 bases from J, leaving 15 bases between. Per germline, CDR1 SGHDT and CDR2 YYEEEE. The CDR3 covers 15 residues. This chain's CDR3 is CASSLWAGGTDTQYF. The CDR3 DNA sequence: TGTGCCAGCAGCTTGTGGGCAGGGGGGACGGATACGCAGTATTTT.

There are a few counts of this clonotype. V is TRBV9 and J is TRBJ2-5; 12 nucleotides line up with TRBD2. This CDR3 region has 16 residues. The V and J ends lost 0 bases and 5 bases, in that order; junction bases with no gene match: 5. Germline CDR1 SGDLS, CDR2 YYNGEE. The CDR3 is CASSVATSGGTETQYF. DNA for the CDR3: TGTGCCAGCAGCGTAGCGACTAGCGGGGGCACCGAGACCCAGTACTTC.

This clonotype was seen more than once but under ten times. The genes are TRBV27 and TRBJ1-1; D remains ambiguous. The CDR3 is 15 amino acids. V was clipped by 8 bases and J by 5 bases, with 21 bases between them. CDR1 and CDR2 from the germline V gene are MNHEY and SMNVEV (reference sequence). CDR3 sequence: CASLPNTGFWTEAFF. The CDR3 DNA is TGTGCCAGCCTTCCGAACACTGGGTTTTGGACTGAAGCTTTCTTT.

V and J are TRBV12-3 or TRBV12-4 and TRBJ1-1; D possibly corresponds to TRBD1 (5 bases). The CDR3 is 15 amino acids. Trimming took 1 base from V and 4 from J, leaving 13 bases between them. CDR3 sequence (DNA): TGTGCCAGCAGTTTAGAAAGGGATGGGGGCACTGAAGCTTTCTTT. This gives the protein CASSLERDGGTEAFF.

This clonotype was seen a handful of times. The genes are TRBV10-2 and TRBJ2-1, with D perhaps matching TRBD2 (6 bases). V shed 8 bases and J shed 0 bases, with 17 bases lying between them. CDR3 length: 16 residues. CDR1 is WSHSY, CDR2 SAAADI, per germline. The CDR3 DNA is TGCGCCAGCGGGGGGATGACAGTCCGCTCCTACAATGAGCAGTTCTTC. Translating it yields CASGGMTVRSYNEQFF.